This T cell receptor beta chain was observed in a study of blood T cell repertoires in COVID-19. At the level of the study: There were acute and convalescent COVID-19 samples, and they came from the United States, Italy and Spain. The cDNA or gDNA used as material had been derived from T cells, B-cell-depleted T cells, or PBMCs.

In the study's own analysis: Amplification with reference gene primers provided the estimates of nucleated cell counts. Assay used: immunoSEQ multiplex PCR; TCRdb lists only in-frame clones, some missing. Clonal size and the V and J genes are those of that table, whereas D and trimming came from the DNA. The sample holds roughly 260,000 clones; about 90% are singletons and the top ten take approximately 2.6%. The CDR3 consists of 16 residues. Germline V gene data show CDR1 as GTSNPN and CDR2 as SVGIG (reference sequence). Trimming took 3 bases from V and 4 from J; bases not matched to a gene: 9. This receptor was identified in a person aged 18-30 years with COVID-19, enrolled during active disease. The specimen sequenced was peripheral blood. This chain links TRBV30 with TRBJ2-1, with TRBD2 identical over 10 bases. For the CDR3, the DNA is TGTGCCTGGAGCAGGACGAGGACTAGCGGATACAATGAGCAGTTCTTC. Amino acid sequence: CAWSRTRTSGYNEQFF.